What follows are 18 T cell receptor beta chains derived from one specimen sequenced in a study of molecular identifiers for immune sequencing clone quantification. TCRdb reprocessed the PCR reads via MiXCR and lists one record per CDR3 protein. The data show 70,000 to 95,000 distinct CDR3 sequences, with 15% to 20% seen just once and roughly 0.93% held by the top ten. The specimen sequenced was naive CD8+ T cells from blood, with Jurkat cell RNA spiked in. Subset in this sample: FACS-sorted CD8+CD4-CCR7+CD45RA+ naive T cells. The receptors here all came from a human donor in good health. Some libraries in this study had Jurkat cell RNA spiked in.

This clonotype was observed at least ten times. V usage is TRBV12-3 or TRBV12-4 and J usage is TRBJ2-6; TRBD1 aligns across 8 bases. Germline trimming cut 7 bases from V and 4 bases from J; bases unmatched to any gene: 9. The CDR3 has 16 residues. CDR3 sequence reads: CASNTRTGNGANVLTF. In DNA, the CDR3 is TGTGCCAGCAACACCCGGACAGGGAACGGGGCCAACGTCCTGACTTTC.

On this clonotype: With a much larger clone just one base away, this may be a read error. The CDR3 sequence: CSVGVNEQSF. Here the CDR3 DNA reads TGCAGCGTCGGGGTAAATGAGCAGTCCTTC. The chain uses TRBV29-1 and TRBJ2-1, with D perhaps matching TRBD2 (5 bases). Germline loops: CDR1 SQVTM, CDR2 ANQGSEA. The CDR3 sequence is 10 residues long.

This clonotype was detected a few times. This may come from a read error, since a much larger clone is one base off. This chain links TRBV7-9 with TRBJ1-4, with 7 bases lining up with TRBD1. Germline CDR1 and CDR2: SEHNR and FQNEAQ (reference sequence). There are 15 residues in the CDR3. The CDR3 DNA sequence: TGTGCCAGCAGCCCGCCCGGGACAGCGGATGAAAGACTGTTTTTT. It yields the protein CASSPPGTADERLFF. Full variable domain (missing parts from reference TRBV7-9 and TRBJ1-4): DTGVSQNPRHKITKRGQNVTFRCDPISEHNRLYWYRQTLGQGPEFLTYFQNEAQLEKSRLLSDRFSAERPKGSFSTLEIQRTEQGDSAMYLCASSPPGTADERLFFGSGTQLSVL.

A note on this clonotype: One junction end does not reproduce the germline sequence, and a read error may be involved. The chain joins TRBV23-1 to TRBJ1-5, with no clear D. TRBV23-1 carries the ORF label, with uncertain function. This CDR3 comprises 18 residues. The CDR3 DNA sequence: TGTGCCAGCAGTCCCCGGGCAAAGGTTAATCTTAGCAATCAGCCCCAGCATTTT. It encodes CASSPRAKVNLSNQPQHF.

This clonotype was counted at least ten times. The V call is TRBV24-1, the J call TRBJ2-1; no firm D call. V was clipped by 7 bases and J by 9 bases, with 9 bases between them. From germline, CDR1 is KGHDR and CDR2 SFDVKD. This CDR3 is built from 11 residues. CDR3 sequence reads: CATSHMGEQFF. CDR3 DNA: TGTGCCACCAGCCACATGGGTGAGCAGTTCTTC.

This clonotype has at least ten counts. The gene calls are TRBV5-1 and TRBJ2-4; perhaps TRBD1 as D (6 bases). The CDR3 is 16 residues long. Germline V gene data show CDR1 as SGHRS and CDR2 as YFSETQ. V lost 0 bases and J lost 8, with 18 bases in between. The CDR3 DNA sequence: TGCGCCAGCAGCTTGGCCATGGCAGGGGAGATTGACATTCAGTACTTC. Protein: CASSLAMAGEIDIQYF.

This clonotype was counted ten times or more. The chain carries TRBV10-2 and TRBJ2-3, with D possibly matching TRBD1 (5 bases). The CDR3 is 12 amino acids. V was shortened by 6 bases and J by 4 bases, with 8 bases between the two germline ends. Germline V gene lookup returns CDR1 WSHSY and CDR2 SAAADI. CDR3 in amino acids: CASRDISDTQYF. The CDR3 DNA follows: TGCGCCAGCAGGGACATTTCAGATACGCAGTATTTT.

There are many counts of this clonotype. The V call is TRBV13, the J call TRBJ2-5; D remains ambiguous. The CDR3 runs to 13 residues. Germline values: CDR1 PRHDT, CDR2 FYEKMQ (reference sequence). The V and J ends lost 1 base and 8 bases respectively, with 11 bases between them. The CDR3 sequence: CASSLVVVGTQYF. CDR3 sequence (DNA): TGTGCCAGCAGCTTAGTAGTTGTGGGAACCCAGTACTTC.

On this clonotype: A read error is possible here, since a much larger clone lies one base away. The V gene is TRBV19, the J gene TRBJ2-1, with TRBD2 as a possible D gene (6 bases). This CDR3 is 15 amino acids long. Germline CDR1 and CDR2: LNHDA and SQIVND (reference sequence). CDR3 region: CASSTDNTAGNGQFF. The CDR3 region has the DNA TGTGCCAGTAGCACCGATAACACCGCGGGGAATGGGCAGTTCTTC.

In this sample, this clonotype turned up many times. This CDR3 is CASSPSGRTGANVLTF. The CDR3 DNA follows: TGTGCCAGCAGCCCTAGTGGCAGGACTGGGGCCAACGTCCTGACTTTC. This chain joins TRBV9 and TRBJ2-6; no clear D. The V gene's germline CDR1 is SGDLS and CDR2 YYNGEE. This CDR3 comprises 16 residues. Trimming cost V 4 bases and J 2 bases, with 13 bases left between them. Based on the CDR3 plus reference TRBV9 and TRBJ2-6, the full variable domain is DSGVTQTPKHLITATGQRVTLRCSPRSGDLSVYWYQQSLDQGLQFLIQYYNGEERAKGNILERFSAQQFPDLHSELNLSSLELGDSALYFCASSPSGRTGANVLTFGAGSRLTVL.

CDR3 in DNA: TGTGCCAGCAGCCGTATGGGGTACACCGGGGAGCTGTTTTTT. Its protein product is CASSRMGYTGELFF. V gene TRBV13 combines with J gene TRBJ2-2; D is uncertain. V lost 5 bases and J 3 bases, leaving 10 bases between the germline ends. Germline loops: CDR1 PRHDT, CDR2 FYEKMQ (reference sequence). The CDR3 is 14 residues long. Combining the CDR3 with reference TRBV13 and TRBJ2-2 gives the whole variable domain AAGVIQSPRHLIKEKRETATLKCYPIPRHDTVYWYQQGPGQDPQFLISFYEKMQSDKGSIPDRFSAQQFSDYHSELNMSSLELGDSALYFCASSRMGYTGELFFGEGSRLTVL.

This clonotype showed up many times. The chain joins TRBV5-1 to TRBJ1-1; tentatively, D is TRBD1 (6 bases). Trimming cost V 3 bases and J 4 bases, with 13 bases left between them. The CDR3 is 14 amino acids. The germline V gene encodes CDR1 SGHRS and CDR2 YFSETQ. The CDR3 coding sequence is TGCGCCAGCAGCTACGGGGGGCCTCGCACTGAAGCTTTCTTT. Translating gives CASSYGGPRTEAFF.

This clonotype occurred many times. This chain connects TRBV9 to TRBJ2-5; possibly TRBD1 for D (5 bases). CDR3 length: 17 amino acids. Trimming pared 0 bases from V and 5 bases from J, leaving 20 bases between. Germline CDR1 is SGDLS and CDR2 is YYNGEE. Here the CDR3 reads CASSVDSGPPKGETQYF. CDR3 sequence (DNA): TGTGCCAGCAGCGTAGATTCAGGGCCCCCAAAGGGGGAGACCCAGTACTTC.

This clonotype was picked up many times. This chain joins TRBV7-2 and TRBJ2-3; D is ambiguous. This CDR3 contains 15 residues. V was pared by 0 bases and J by 0 bases, with 7 bases between. Germline V gene lookup returns CDR1 SGHTA and CDR2 FQGNSA. The CDR3 DNA reads TGTGCCAGCAGCTTAGCCCAGACTAGCACAGATACGCAGTATTTT. Translated: CASSLAQTSTDTQYF.

Many counts were recorded for this clonotype. V usage is TRBV9 and J usage is TRBJ2-3; 8 bases agree with TRBD2. CDR3 length equals 15 residues. J gave up 2 bases and V 4 bases, and 6 bases lay outside the gene matches. Germline V gene sequence: CDR1 SGDLS, CDR2 YYNGEE. CDR3 loop: CASSLGGGTTDTQYF. CDR3 DNA: TGTGCCAGCAGCCTCGGCGGGGGGACCACAGATACGCAGTATTTT.

Note on this clonotype: A clone one base away is much larger, so this may be a read error. V and J are TRBV4-1 and TRBJ2-1; 8 positions match TRBD2. This CDR3 is 15 amino acids long. Germline V lookup: CDR1 MGHRA, CDR2 YSYEKL. After removal of 4 bases from V and 4 bases from J, the junction contained 6 bases not matched to a gene. The chain's CDR3 is CASSRRSGGYNEQFF. CDR3 nucleotide sequence: TGCGCCAGCAGCCGGCGAAGCGGGGGTTACAATGAGCAGTTCTTC.

This clonotype has at least ten counts. The J gene is TRBJ2-1, the V gene TRBV19; TRBD2 might be the D (6 bases). CDR3 length equals 15 residues. V shed 0 bases and J shed 2 bases, with 8 bases lying between them. Germline V lookup: CDR1 LNHDA, CDR2 SQIVND (reference sequence). CDR3 protein: CASSIERGTYNEQFF. The CDR3 bases are TGTGCCAGTAGTATAGAGCGGGGTACCTACAATGAGCAGTTCTTC. Using reference TRBV19 and TRBJ2-1 for the parts outside the CDR3, the full variable domain is DGGITQSPKYLFRKEGQNVTLSCEQNLNHDAMYWYRQDPGQGLRLIYYSQIVNDFQKGDIAEGYSVSREKKESFPLTVTSAQKNPTAFYLCASSIERGTYNEQFFGPGTRLTVL.

This clonotype was counted ten times or more. V usage is TRBV7-6 and J usage is TRBJ1-1, with D possibly being TRBD1 (6 bases). V lost 1 base to trimming and J lost 11 bases, with 11 bases between them. The CDR3 sequence is 12 residues long. CDR1 is SGHVS, CDR2 FNYEAQ, per germline. CDR3 protein: CASSLGAGEAFF. CDR3 nucleotides: TGTGCCAGCAGCTTAGGCGCAGGGGAGGCTTTCTTT.